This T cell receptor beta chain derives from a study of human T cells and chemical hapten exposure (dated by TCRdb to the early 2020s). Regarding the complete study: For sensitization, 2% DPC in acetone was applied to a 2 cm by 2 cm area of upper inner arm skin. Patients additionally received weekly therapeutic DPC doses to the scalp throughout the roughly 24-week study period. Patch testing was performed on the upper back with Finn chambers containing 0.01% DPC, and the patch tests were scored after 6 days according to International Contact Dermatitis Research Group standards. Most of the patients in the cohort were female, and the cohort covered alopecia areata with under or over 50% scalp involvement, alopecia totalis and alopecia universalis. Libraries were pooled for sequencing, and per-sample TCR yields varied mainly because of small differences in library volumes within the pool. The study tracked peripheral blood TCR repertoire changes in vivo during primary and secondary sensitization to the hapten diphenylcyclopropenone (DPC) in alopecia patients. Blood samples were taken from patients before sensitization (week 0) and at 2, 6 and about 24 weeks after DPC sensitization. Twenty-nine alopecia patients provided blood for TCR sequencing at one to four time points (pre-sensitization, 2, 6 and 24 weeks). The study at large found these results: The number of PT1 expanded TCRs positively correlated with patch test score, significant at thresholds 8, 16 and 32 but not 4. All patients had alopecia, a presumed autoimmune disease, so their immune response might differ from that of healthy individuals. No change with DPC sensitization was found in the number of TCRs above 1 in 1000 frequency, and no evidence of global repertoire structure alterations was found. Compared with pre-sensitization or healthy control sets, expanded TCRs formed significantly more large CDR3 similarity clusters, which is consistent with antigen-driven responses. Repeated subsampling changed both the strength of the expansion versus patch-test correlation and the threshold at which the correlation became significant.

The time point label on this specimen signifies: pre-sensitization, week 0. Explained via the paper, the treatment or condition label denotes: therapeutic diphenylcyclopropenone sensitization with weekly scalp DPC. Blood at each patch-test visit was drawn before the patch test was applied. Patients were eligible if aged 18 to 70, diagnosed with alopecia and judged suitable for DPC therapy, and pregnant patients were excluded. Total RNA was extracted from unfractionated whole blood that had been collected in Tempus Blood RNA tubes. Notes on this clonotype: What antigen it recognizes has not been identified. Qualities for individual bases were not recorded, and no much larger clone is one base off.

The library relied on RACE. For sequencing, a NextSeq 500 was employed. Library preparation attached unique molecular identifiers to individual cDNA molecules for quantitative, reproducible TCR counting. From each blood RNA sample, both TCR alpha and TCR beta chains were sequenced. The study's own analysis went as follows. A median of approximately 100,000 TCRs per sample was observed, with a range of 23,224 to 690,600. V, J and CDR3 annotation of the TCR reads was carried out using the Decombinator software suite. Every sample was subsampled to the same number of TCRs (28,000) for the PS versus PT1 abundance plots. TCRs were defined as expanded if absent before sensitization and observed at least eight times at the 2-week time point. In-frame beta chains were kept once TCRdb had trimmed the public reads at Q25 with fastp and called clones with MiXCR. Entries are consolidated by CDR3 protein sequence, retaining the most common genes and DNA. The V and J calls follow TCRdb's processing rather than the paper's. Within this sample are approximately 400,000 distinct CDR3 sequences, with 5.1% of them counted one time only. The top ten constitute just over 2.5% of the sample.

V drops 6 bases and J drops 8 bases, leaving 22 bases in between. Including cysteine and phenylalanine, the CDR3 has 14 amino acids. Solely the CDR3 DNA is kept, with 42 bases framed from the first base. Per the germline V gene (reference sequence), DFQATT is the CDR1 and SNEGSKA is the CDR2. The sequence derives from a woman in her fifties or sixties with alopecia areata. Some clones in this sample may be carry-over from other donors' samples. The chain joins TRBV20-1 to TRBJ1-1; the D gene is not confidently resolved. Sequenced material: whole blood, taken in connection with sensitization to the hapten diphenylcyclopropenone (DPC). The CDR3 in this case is CSADRTVSISEAFF. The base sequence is TGCAGTGCAGACCGGACGGTCTCGATTTCGGAAGCTTTCTTT.